Listed below are T cell receptor beta chains from one sample, sequenced in a study of T cells in Graves' hyperthyroidism and ophthalmopathy. TCRdb fed the multiplex PCR reads into MiXCR, producing one record per CDR3 protein. The sample has under 300,000 distinct CDR3 sequences, 20% to 25% seen once; the top ten hold around 28%. The sequenced sample was blood. The receptors stem from a man aged 35 to 55 with Graves' hyperthyroidism that later progressed to Graves' ophthalmopathy. Each CDR3 is given with its conserved first and last residue. A D gene is named only where the DNA matches it firmly. Part of the rows lack a size; the others show once, few, many or a class for expanded clones.

V: TRBV7-2; D: TRBD1; size: .; length: 12; J: TRBJ2-7; CDR3: CASRQGTYEQYF; DNA: TGTGCCAGTCGACAGGGGACCTACGAGCAGTACTTC
V: TRBV12-3/TRBV12-4; D: TRBD1; size: many; length: 16; J: TRBJ2-5; CDR3: CASSSRDRESQETQYF; DNA: TGTGCCAGCAGTTCTAGGGACAGGGAGTCCCAAGAGACCCAGTACTTC
V: TRBV15; D: TRBD2; size: .; length: 15; J: TRBJ2-7; CDR3: CATSRRTSGTNEQYF; DNA: TGTGCCACCAGCCGGAGGACTAGCGGGACGAATGAGCAGTACTTC
V: TRBV11-2; D: .; size: .; length: 15; J: TRBJ2-7; CDR3: CASSLRSSGSGEQYF; DNA: TGTGCCAGCAGCTTACGATCGTCAGGGAGCGGTGAGCAGTACTTC
V: TRBV6-5; D: TRBD2; size: .; length: 14; J: TRBJ2-7; CDR3: CASSSGGRLDEQYF; DNA: TGTGCCAGCAGTTCGGGGGGGCGCTTGGACGAGCAGTACTTC
V: TRBV24-1; D: .; size: many; length: 13; J: TRBJ2-7; CDR3: CATSDSDSYEQYF; DNA: TGTGCCACCAGTGATTCGGACAGCTACGAGCAGTACTTC
V: TRBV6-1; D: .; size: many; length: 14; J: TRBJ1-2; CDR3: CASSEARQHYGYTF; DNA: TGTGCCAGCAGTGAAGCGCGTCAACACTATGGCTACACCTTC
V: TRBV20-1; D: .; size: many; length: 13; J: TRBJ2-7; CDR3: CSARDLGGNEQYF; DNA: TGCAGTGCTAGAGATCTAGGGGGGAACGAGCAGTACTTC
V: TRBV7-6; D: .; size: many; length: 15; J: TRBJ2-2; CDR3: CASRQGSPNTGELFF; DNA: TGTGCCAGCAGGCAGGGTTCCCCGAACACCGGGGAGCTGTTTTTT
V: TRBV19; D: .; size: .; length: 14; J: TRBJ2-7; CDR3: CASSRKGGDYEQYF; DNA: TGTGCCAGTAGTAGGAAAGGGGGGGACTACGAGCAGTACTTC
V: TRBV12-3/TRBV12-4; D: TRBD1; size: .; length: 15; J: TRBJ2-7; CDR3: CASSFGGQGVYEQYF; DNA: TGTGCCAGCAGTTTCGGGGGACAGGGGGTCTACGAGCAGTACTTC
V: TRBV12-3/TRBV12-4; D: TRBD1; size: many; length: 15; J: TRBJ2-7; CDR3: CASRTDQGVHYEQYF; DNA: TGTGCCAGCAGGACGGACCAGGGGGTACACTACGAGCAGTACTTC
V: TRBV4-1; D: .; size: few; length: 15; J: TRBJ2-7; CDR3: CASSLHGGQGYEQYF; DNA: TGCGCCAGCAGCCTACACGGCGGTCAGGGGTACGAGCAGTACTTC
V: TRBV18; D: .; size: many; length: 15; J: TRBJ1-5; CDR3: CASSPRGSSDQPQHF; DNA: TGTGCCAGCTCACCAAGGGGAAGTTCCGATCAGCCCCAGCATTTT
V: TRBV10-3; D: .; size: many; length: 12; J: TRBJ1-1; CDR3: CAIRGTSTEAFF; DNA: TGTGCCATCAGGGGGACGTCGACTGAAGCTTTCTTT
V: TRBV12-3/TRBV12-4; D: TRBD1; size: many; length: 14; J: TRBJ1-5; CDR3: CASSYTRGHQPQHF; DNA: TGTGCCAGCAGTTATACAAGGGGGCATCAGCCCCAGCATTTT
V: TRBV6-5; D: .; size: many; length: 14; J: TRBJ1-2; CDR3: CASSYNGQHYGYTF; DNA: TGTGCCAGCAGTTACAACGGACAGCACTATGGCTACACCTTC
V: TRBV7-8; D: .; size: many; length: 15; J: TRBJ1-2; CDR3: CASSPPVLSGYGYTF; DNA: TGTGCCAGCAGCCCGCCGGTCCTTTCGGGCTATGGCTACACCTTC
V: TRBV5-1; D: .; size: few; length: 15; J: TRBJ2-5; CDR3: CASSYEGRWFETQYF; DNA: TGCGCCAGCAGCTATGAGGGGCGGTGGTTCGAGACCCAGTACTTC
V: TRBV3-1; D: .; size: many; length: 14; J: TRBJ1-1; CDR3: CASSQETANTEAFF; DNA: TGTGCCAGCAGCCAAGAGACCGCGAACACTGAAGCTTTCTTT